Listed below are T cell receptor beta chains from one sample, sequenced in a study of early T cells in non-severe SARS-CoV-2 infection. Each CDR3 protein gets one entry after TCRdb re-called the 5' RACE reads with MiXCR. The data hold more than 90,000 distinct CDR3 sequences, with roughly 13% observed a single time. The sample was whole blood. The source is an adult who was a healthcare worker with PCR-confirmed SARS-CoV-2 infection or an uninfected control (not recorded which). Both conserved end residues are part of each CDR3. D genes are given only for firm matches. A row's size may be missing; if present it is once, few, many or a size class.

DNA: TGTGCCAGCAGTTTCCCCTGGGCCAAAAACATTCAGTACTTC
CDR3: CASSFPWAKNIQYF
V: TRBV28
size: .
D: .
J: TRBJ2-4

DNA: TGTGCCAGCAAGATTGGGAACTCCTATAATTCACCCCTCCACTTT
CDR3: CASKIGNSYNSPLHF
V: TRBV27
size: few
D: .
J: TRBJ1-6

DNA: TGTGCCAGCAGCTTGTCGACGGGCCTAGCGGGGGGAGAGACCCAGTACTTC
CDR3: CASSLSTGLAGGETQYF
V: TRBV5-5
size: many
D: TRBD2
J: TRBJ2-5

DNA: TGTGCCAGCAGTCCTACTGGGCGCAGCAATCAGCCCCAGCATTTT
CDR3: CASSPTGRSNQPQHF
V: TRBV12-3/TRBV12-4
size: few
D: .
J: TRBJ1-5

DNA: TGTGCCAGCGGGGTGGGCAGCAATCAGCCCCAGCATTTT
CDR3: CASGVGSNQPQHF
V: TRBV21-1
size: few
D: .
J: TRBJ1-5

DNA: TGTGCCAGCAGCTTGACAGGGGGCCTTGTGTATGGCTACACCTTC
CDR3: CASSLTGGLVYGYTF
V: TRBV5-6
size: .
D: TRBD1
J: TRBJ1-2

DNA: TGTGCCAGCAGTTTACGTCAAAGCACAGATACGCAGTATTTT
CDR3: CASSLRQSTDTQYF
V: TRBV27
size: many
D: .
J: TRBJ2-3

DNA: TGTGCCAGCACCAAAGGGGTCAGGGAGCTGTTTTTT
CDR3: CASTKGVRELFF
V: TRBV11-2
size: many
D: .
J: TRBJ2-2

DNA: .
CDR3: CASSKGFGQGAYNEQFF
V: TRBV21-1
size: few
D: .
J: TRBJ2-1

DNA: TGTGCCAGCAGCTTAGGGTTAGCGGGGGTCCAAGAGACCCAGTACTTC
CDR3: CASSLGLAGVQETQYF
V: TRBV7-6
size: few
D: TRBD2
J: TRBJ2-5

DNA: TGCGCCAGCAGCCCGGGACAGGGGCTCACCCGCGGCACCGGGGAGCTGTTTTTT
CDR3: CASSPGQGLTRGTGELFF
V: TRBV5-1
size: .
D: TRBD1
J: TRBJ2-2

DNA: TGTGCCAGCAGCTTAGAGACGGGGGCGGCTGAAGCTTTCTTT
CDR3: CASSLETGAAEAFF
V: TRBV7-6
size: few
D: .
J: TRBJ1-1

DNA: TGCAGTGCTAGTGACACAAATCGCTATGGCTACACCTTC
CDR3: CSASDTNRYGYTF
V: TRBV20-1
size: .
D: .
J: TRBJ1-2

DNA: TGTGCCAGCTTCGGGACAGGGGGAGCCACCGGGGAGCTGTTTTTT
CDR3: CASFGTGGATGELFF
V: TRBV2
size: .
D: TRBD1
J: TRBJ2-2

DNA: TGCAGCGTTCGTACGCAGGGAGGGTACGAGCAGTACTTC
CDR3: CSVRTQGGYEQYF
V: TRBV29-1
size: few
D: TRBD2
J: TRBJ2-7

DNA: TGCGCCAGCAGATCAGCGGGGGGCTCCTACAATGAGCAGTTCTTC
CDR3: CASRSAGGSYNEQFF
V: TRBV5-1
size: many
D: TRBD2
J: TRBJ2-1

DNA: TGTGCCAGCAGCTCAGGGCAGAACACTGAAGCTTTCTTT
CDR3: CASSSGQNTEAFF
V: TRBV7-9
size: .
D: .
J: TRBJ1-1

DNA: TGCGCCAGCAGCTTCGCGGGACAGGGGGCCACTGAAGCTTTCTTT
CDR3: CASSFAGQGATEAFF
V: TRBV5-1
size: many
D: TRBD1
J: TRBJ1-1

DNA: TGTGCCAGCAGCCGCGACAGGGGACAAGAGACCCAGTACTTC
CDR3: CASSRDRGQETQYF
V: TRBV11-2
size: .
D: TRBD1
J: TRBJ2-5

DNA: TGTGCCAGCAGCCCCATCGGTCAGGGCGTCTCCTACGAGCAGTACTTC
CDR3: CASSPIGQGVSYEQYF
V: TRBV28
size: few
D: .
J: TRBJ2-7

DNA: TGTGCCAGCGGGTCGAACACCGGGGAGCTGTTTTTT
CDR3: CASGSNTGELFF
V: TRBV6-5
size: .
D: .
J: TRBJ2-2

DNA: TGCAGTGGTCTCGGCAGGAGCCAAGAGACCCAGTACTTC
CDR3: CSGLGRSQETQYF
V: TRBV20-1
size: many
D: .
J: TRBJ2-5

DNA: TGCGCCAGCAGCACCGGACAGAACACCGGGGAGCTGTTTTTT
CDR3: CASSTGQNTGELFF
V: TRBV5-1
size: many
D: .
J: TRBJ2-2

DNA: TGTGCCAGCAGTTTCGGACAGGGGCGGAACACTGAAGCTTTCTTT
CDR3: CASSFGQGRNTEAFF
V: TRBV12-3/TRBV12-4
size: many
D: TRBD1
J: TRBJ1-1

DNA: TGTGCCAGCATGGACAGGGGACGTTGGAATTCACCCCTCCACTTT
CDR3: CASMDRGRWNSPLHF
V: TRBV6-1
size: .
D: TRBD1
J: TRBJ1-6

DNA: TGTGCCAGCAGCGCGGGACACAGCCGGAGGAACACTGAAGCTTTCTTT
CDR3: CASSAGHSRRNTEAFF
V: TRBV9
size: .
D: .
J: TRBJ1-1